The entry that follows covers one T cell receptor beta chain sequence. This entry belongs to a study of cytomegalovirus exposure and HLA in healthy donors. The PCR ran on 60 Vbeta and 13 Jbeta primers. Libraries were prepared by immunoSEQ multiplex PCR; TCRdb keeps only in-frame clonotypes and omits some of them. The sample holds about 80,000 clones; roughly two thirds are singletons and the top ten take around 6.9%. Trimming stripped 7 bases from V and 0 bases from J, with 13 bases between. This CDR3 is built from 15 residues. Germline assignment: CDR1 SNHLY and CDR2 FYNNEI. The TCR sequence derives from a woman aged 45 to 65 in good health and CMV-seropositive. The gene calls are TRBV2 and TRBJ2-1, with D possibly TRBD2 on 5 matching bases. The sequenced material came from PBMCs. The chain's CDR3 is CASTLAGSSYNEQFF. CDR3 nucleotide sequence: TGTGCCAGCACCCTAGCAGGTAGCTCCTACAATGAGCAGTTCTTC.